The 17 T cell receptor beta chains in this list originate from one sample, sequenced in a study of cytomegalovirus exposure and HLA in healthy donors. With 60 Vbeta and 13 Jbeta primers, the PCR was carried out. The method was immunoSEQ multiplex PCR; TCRdb's version includes in-frame clones alone and lacks a portion of them. There are approximately 120,000 clones in the sample; 81% occur only once, and about 1.8% lies in the top ten. The sequenced sample consisted of PBMCs. These receptors all stem from a man aged 18-30 years in good health and CMV-seronegative.

CDR3 bases: TGTGCCAGCAGCCGACTGGGAGCTTTCTTT. This codes for CASSRLGAFF. The chain has TRBV5-8 and TRBJ1-1, with D unresolved. Germline lookup yields CDR1 SGHTS and CDR2 YDEGEE. Trimming cost V 4 bases and J 10 bases, with 8 bases left between them. The CDR3 consists of 10 residues.

The chain links TRBV10-3 to TRBJ2-7; 9 nucleotides align to TRBD2. Germline-derived CDR1 and CDR2 are ENHRY and SYGVKD. Trimming removed 4 bases from V and 6 bases from J; junction bases left unmatched: 4. The CDR3 has 13 residues. In DNA, the CDR3 is TGTGCCATCAGTGGTGTAGCGGGGGTCGAGCAGTACTTC. It encodes CAISGVAGVEQYF.

V usage is TRBV6-6 and J usage is TRBJ2-4, with TRBD1 matching over 7 bases. Germline CDR1 reads MNHNY; CDR2 reads SVGAGI (reference sequence). The CDR3 has 16 residues. Trimming took 2 bases from V and 0 from J; bases not matched to a gene: 4. CDR3 bases: TGTGCCAGCAGTTACCGGGACAGACTAGCCAAAAACATTCAGTACTTC. Amino acid sequence: CASSYRDRLAKNIQYF.

The J gene is TRBJ1-5, the V gene TRBV6-5; D remains unclear. Germline CDR1 MNHEY, CDR2 SVGAGI. The CDR3 loop spans 13 amino acids. V shed 4 bases and J shed 1 base, with 5 bases lying between them. The CDR3 nucleotides read TGTGCCAGCAGTTTACAGAGCAATCAGCCCCAGCATTTT. It specifies CASSLQSNQPQHF.

The table lists this clone with a few counts. The rearrangement joins TRBV18 to TRBJ1-1; 11 positions agree with TRBD1. This CDR3 region has 16 residues. Trimming at V came to 3 bases and at J to 5 bases, leaving 8 bases not matched to a gene. The germline V gene has CDR1 KGHSH and CDR2 LQKENI. The CDR3 is CASSPVGTGGMTEAFF. The CDR3 DNA reads TGTGCCAGCTCACCCGTTGGGACAGGGGGAATGACTGAAGCTTTCTTT.

The CDR3, as DNA: TGCAGTGCTCGGTCCCGGACTGAAGCTTTCTTT. Its translation is CSARSRTEAFF. The chain combines TRBV20-1 with TRBJ1-1; D ambiguous. V was pared by 5 bases and J by 5 bases, with 9 bases between. Germline V gives CDR1 DFQATT, CDR2 SNEGSKA (reference sequence). This CDR3 is 11 amino acids long.

The CDR3 nucleotides are TGTGCCAGCAGATTCCAGGGGGCAGAAGATACGCAGTATTTT. Amino acid sequence: CASRFQGAEDTQYF. The gene calls are TRBV6-5 and TRBJ2-3; 8 nucleotides align to TRBD1. V was pared by 6 bases and J by 5 bases, with 7 bases of the junction left unmatched. The CDR3 is 14 residues long. CDR1 is MNHEY and CDR2 is SVGAGI in the germline V gene.

This sequence joins TRBV20-1 and TRBJ2-3; D perhaps matches TRBD1 (5 bases). The germline gives CDR1 DFQATT, CDR2 SNEGSKA (reference sequence). The CDR3 runs to 11 residues. V was shortened by 5 bases and J by 5 bases, with 8 bases between the two germline ends. The CDR3 sequence is CSADQGDTQYF. In nucleotides, the CDR3 is TGCAGTGCTGACCAGGGAGATACGCAGTATTTT.

The gene calls are TRBV6-1 and TRBJ2-4, with 11 bases fitting TRBD1. The CDR3 consists of 14 residues. Germline-derived CDR1 and CDR2 are MNHNS and SASEGT. V lost 7 bases, J lost 3 bases, and 2 bases stayed unmatched. Here the CDR3 reads CASKGQGGKNIQYF. CDR3 in DNA: TGTGCCAGCAAGGGACAGGGGGGCAAAAACATTCAGTACTTC.

The chain recombines TRBV19 with TRBJ2-2; weak D call: TRBD1 (5 bases). V lost 7 bases and J 2 bases, leaving 14 bases between the germline ends. In germline, CDR1 is LNHDA, CDR2 SQIVND (reference sequence). The CDR3 is 15 residues long. This CDR3 is CASTLGVINTGELFF. CDR3 nucleotide sequence: TGTGCCAGTACCCTAGGGGTGATTAACACCGGGGAGCTGTTTTTT.

V and J are TRBV5-1 and TRBJ1-4; TRBD1 matches at 8 bases. The V gene's germline CDR1 is SGHRS and CDR2 YFSETQ. This CDR3 has 17 residues. V gave up 0 bases and J gave up 3 bases; unmatched junction bases: 7. The chain's CDR3 is CASSLGPIQGANEKLFF. CDR3 DNA sequence: TGCGCCAGCAGCTTGGGCCCGATACAGGGGGCTAATGAAAAACTGTTTTTT.

The chain links TRBV6-5 to TRBJ1-5, with a tentative D call TRBD1 (6 bases). The CDR3 totals 13 residues. V lost 5 bases and J 3 bases, leaving 8 bases between the germline ends. Per germline, CDR1 MNHEY and CDR2 SVGAGI. The CDR3 spells CASSRTVNQPQHF. The CDR3 DNA reads TGTGCCAGCAGTCGGACAGTCAATCAGCCCCAGCATTTT.

The V and J genes are TRBV2 and TRBJ2-5, with a possible D match to TRBD2 (6 bases). V lost 3 bases and J 5 bases, leaving 13 bases between the germline ends. There are 14 residues in the CDR3. Germline assignment: CDR1 SNHLY and CDR2 FYNNEI. The CDR3 DNA sequence: TGTGCCAGCAGTGACGGCGGGGTGGGGGAGACCCAGTACTTC. Its translation is CASSDGGVGETQYF. The full variable domain, rest sourced from reference TRBV2 and TRBJ2-5, is EPEVTQTPSHQVTQMGQEVILRCVPISNHLYFYWYRQILGQKVEFLVSFYNNEISEKSEIFDDQFSVERPDGSNFTLKIRSTKLEDSAMYFCASSDGGVGETQYFGPGTRLLVL.

This clone was counted between two and nine times. The V call is TRBV25-1, the J call TRBJ1-2; 7 bases fit TRBD1. The CDR3 has 15 amino acids. V was clipped by 1 base and J by 10 bases; unmatched bases: 12. The germline V gene encodes CDR1 MGHDK and CDR2 SYGVNS. The CDR3 spells CASSEFQVRTGDYTF. CDR3 nucleotides: TGTGCCAGCAGTGAATTTCAGGTTCGAACAGGGGACTACACCTTC.

This clone has only one observation. The chain recombines TRBV19 with TRBJ1-2; 8 bases are shared with TRBD1. Looked up from germline, CDR1 is LNHDA and CDR2 is SQIVND (reference sequence). This CDR3 is built from 14 residues. With V trimmed by 8 bases and J by 5 bases, 10 bases remained unmatched. As DNA, the CDR3 is TGTGCCAGTGGCGACAGGGGCCGGTTTTATGGCTACACCTTC. Translated, it gives CASGDRGRFYGYTF. Full variable domain (outside the CDR3, taken from reference TRBV19 and TRBJ1-2): DGGITQSPKYLFRKEGQNVTLSCEQNLNHDAMYWYRQDPGQGLRLIYYSQIVNDFQKGDIAEGYSVSREKKESFPLTVTSAQKNPTAFYLCASGDRGRFYGYTFGSGTRLTVV.

This clone was recorded a few times. V gene TRBV6-5 combines with J gene TRBJ1-5; D possibly corresponds to TRBD1 (5 bases). The germline V gene has CDR1 MNHEY and CDR2 SVGAGI. V lost 8 bases to trimming and J lost 4 bases, with 12 bases between them. This CDR3 is 13 amino acids long. The CDR3 region is CASEDRQNQPQHF. CDR3 DNA sequence: TGTGCCAGCGAGGACCGACAGAATCAGCCCCAGCATTTT.

This clone occurred once. The gene calls are TRBV19 and TRBJ2-6, with 7 bases fitting TRBD1. V shed 4 bases and J 0 bases; nucleotides not matched to a gene: 6. The CDR3 covers 17 residues. Germline V gene data show CDR1 as LNHDA and CDR2 as SQIVND (reference sequence). CDR3 loop: CASSTGQTISGANVLTF. DNA of the CDR3: TGTGCCAGTAGTACGGGACAGACCATCTCTGGGGCCAACGTCCTGACTTTC.